This T cell receptor beta chain is drawn from a study of OX40 agonist ivuxolimab in advanced cancers. Points from the study as a whole: Normalized T-cell clonal expansion was also low in some nonresponders.

CDR3 size: 14 residues. CDR1 and CDR2 (germline): LNHDA, SQIVND (reference sequence). Trimming cost V 6 bases and J 4 bases; bases outside gene matches: 5. TCRdb keeps only in-frame clones here, not all; method: immunoSEQ multiplex PCR. Among over 75,000 clones listed, around 87% were seen once. Remarks on this clone: The antigen is undetermined.

The sequencing here drew on CD4+ or CD8+ T cells sorted from blood, taken in a trial of the OX40 agonist ivuxolimab. The sequence was obtained from an adult with an advanced solid tumor such as melanoma, head and neck, liver or kidney cancer. The V gene is TRBV19, the J gene TRBJ2-3, with TRBD2 identical over 9 bases. The CDR3 loop reads CASRSGRSADTQYF. The DNA of the CDR3 is TGTGCCAGTAGAAGCGGGAGGAGCGCAGATACGCAGTATTTT.